This TCR beta chain appears in the sequencing data of a study of vaccination effects on CD4 cells after COVID-19. On the study more broadly: After the second dose, samples were taken at median day 72.

As for this clone: The target antigen is unknown.

CDR1 is SGHVS, CDR2 FQNEAQ, per germline. Trimming pared 3 bases from V and 2 bases from J, leaving 10 bases between. The CDR3 consists of 15 residues. Study-level results: Cross-reactivity toward common cold coronaviruses was confined to only 1 of 255 vaccine-induced clones in healthy vaccinees.

Antigen-specific CD4+ T cells expanded by the ViraFEST assay with viral peptide pools were then sequenced. At the end of 9 to 11 days of culture, CD4+ T cells were isolated. Two doses of BNT162b2 or mRNA-1273 vaccine were administered to participants. For each well, about 2 million PBMC were cultured with roughly 9.2 IU/ml IL-2 and roughly 9.8 ug/ml peptides. Days 3 and 7 saw half the medium replaced with IL-2 medium. Sequencing used immunoSEQ multiplex PCR; TCRdb keeps in-frame clones, though not all of them. The data hold tens of thousands of clones, with approximately 82% observed a single time. The V gene is TRBV7-8, the J gene TRBJ2-2; D possibly uses TRBD1 or TRBD2 (5 bases each). The sample consisted of CD4+ T cells from PBMCs cultured with HCoV-229E spike peptides, taken after COVID-19 vaccination. The origin of this receptor is a human donor who received a COVID-19 vaccine. The CDR3 sequence: CASSLPGRNTGELFF. In DNA form, the CDR3 reads TGTGCCAGCAGCTTGCCGGGACGTAACACCGGGGAGCTGTTTTTT.